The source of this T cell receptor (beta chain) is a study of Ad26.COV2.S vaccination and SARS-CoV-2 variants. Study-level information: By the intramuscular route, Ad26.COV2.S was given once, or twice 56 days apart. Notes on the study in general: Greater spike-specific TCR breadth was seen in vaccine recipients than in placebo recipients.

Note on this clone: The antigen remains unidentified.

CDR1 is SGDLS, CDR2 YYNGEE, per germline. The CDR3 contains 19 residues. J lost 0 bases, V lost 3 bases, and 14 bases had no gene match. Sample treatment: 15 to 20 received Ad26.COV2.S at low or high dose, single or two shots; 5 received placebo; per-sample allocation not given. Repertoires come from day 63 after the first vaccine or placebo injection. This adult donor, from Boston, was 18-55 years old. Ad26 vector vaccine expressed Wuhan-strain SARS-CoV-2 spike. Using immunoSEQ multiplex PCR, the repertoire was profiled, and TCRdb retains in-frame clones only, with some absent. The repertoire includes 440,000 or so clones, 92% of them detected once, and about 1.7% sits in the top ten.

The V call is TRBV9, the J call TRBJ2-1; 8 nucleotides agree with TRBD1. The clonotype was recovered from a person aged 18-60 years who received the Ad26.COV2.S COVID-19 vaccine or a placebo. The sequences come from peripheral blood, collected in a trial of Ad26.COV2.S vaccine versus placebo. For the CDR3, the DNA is TGTGCCAGCAGCGGACGCCGGGACAGGAAAATGAGCTCCTACAATGAGCAGTTCTTC. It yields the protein CASSGRRDRKMSSYNEQFF.